The text below deals with one T cell receptor beta chain. Its specificity is not known. The sample comes from a study of T cell responses to AZD1222 COVID-19 vaccine. Sequencing was performed with immunoSEQ multiplex PCR; in TCRdb, only in-frame clones are kept and a portion is missing. The table records under 200,000 clones, over 75% of them present only once. Germline V lookup: CDR1 LNHNV, CDR2 YYDKDF (reference sequence). The CDR3 is 13 amino acids. V lost 3 bases to trimming and J lost 6 bases, with 11 bases between them. Overall study results and limits: Vaccination with two AZD1222 doses was followed by a rise in Spike-specific TCR breadth and depth. Clonal diversity was possibly underestimated; the donors were predominantly white British and more often female.

V is TRBV15 and J is TRBJ1-2; D may be TRBD1 (6 bases). This material consisted of peripheral blood, taken on day 0 of AZD1222 vaccination. The source is an adult in good health. CDR3 residues: CATSSEYRDGYTF. The CDR3 coding sequence is TGTGCCACCAGCAGCGAATACAGGGATGGCTACACCTTC.